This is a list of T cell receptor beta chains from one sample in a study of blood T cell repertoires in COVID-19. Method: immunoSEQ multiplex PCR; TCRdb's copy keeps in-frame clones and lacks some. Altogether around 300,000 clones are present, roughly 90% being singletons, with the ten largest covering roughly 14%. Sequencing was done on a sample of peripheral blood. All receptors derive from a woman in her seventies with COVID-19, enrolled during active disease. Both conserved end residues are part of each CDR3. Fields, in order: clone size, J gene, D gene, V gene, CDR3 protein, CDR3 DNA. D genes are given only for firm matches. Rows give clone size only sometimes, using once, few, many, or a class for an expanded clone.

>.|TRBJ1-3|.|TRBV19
CASRVGSGNTIYF
TGTGCCTCGCGGGTCGGCTCTGGAAACACCATATATTTT
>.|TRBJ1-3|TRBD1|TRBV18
CASSPTGESGNTIYF
TGTGCCAGCTCACCCACAGGGGAATCTGGAAACACCATATATTTT
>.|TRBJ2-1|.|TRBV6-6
CASSPRLDYNEQFF
TGTGCCAGCAGTCCAAGACTGGACTACAATGAGCAGTTCTTC
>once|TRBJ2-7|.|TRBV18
CASSPGQGSYEQYF
TGTGCCAGCTCACCTGGGCAGGGTAGTTACGAGCAGTACTTC
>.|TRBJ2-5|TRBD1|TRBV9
CASSAYQGAGETQYF
TGTGCCAGCAGCGCCTACCAGGGGGCTGGAGAGACCCAGTACTTC
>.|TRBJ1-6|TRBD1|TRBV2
CASMGVRGLSPLHF
TGTGCCAGCATGGGGGTCAGGGGGTTATCGCCCCTCCACTTT
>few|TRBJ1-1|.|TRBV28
CASSDYSQGSDTEAFF
TGTGCCAGCAGTGACTACTCGCAGGGGTCGGACACTGAAGCTTTCTTT
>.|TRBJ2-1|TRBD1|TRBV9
CASSDRDRMMHEQFF
TGTGCCAGCAGCGACCGGGACAGAATGATGCATGAGCAGTTCTTC
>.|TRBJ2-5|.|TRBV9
CASSPVGTAGQETQYF
TGTGCCAGCAGCCCCGTAGGGACGGCGGGACAAGAGACCCAGTACTTC
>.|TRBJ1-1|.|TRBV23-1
CASSHLGDTNTEAFF
TGCGCCAGCAGTCACCTCGGGGACACGAACACTGAAGCTTTCTTT
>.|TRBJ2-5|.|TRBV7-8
CASSLEGHYQETQYF
TGTGCCAGCAGCTTAGAGGGACACTACCAAGAGACCCAGTACTTC
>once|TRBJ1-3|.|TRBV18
CASSPLSSSGNTIYF
TGTGCCAGCTCACCACTATCCAGCTCTGGAAACACCATATATTTT
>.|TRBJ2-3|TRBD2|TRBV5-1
CASSRLASTDTQYF
TGCGCCAGCAGCCGACTAGCGAGCACAGATACGCAGTATTTT
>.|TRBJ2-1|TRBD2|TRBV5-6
CASSLGAGGYYNEQFF
TGTGCCAGCAGCTTGGGAGCGGGGGGTTACTACAATGAGCAGTTCTTC
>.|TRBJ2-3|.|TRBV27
CASSFGSVGLSSTDTQYF
TGTGCCAGCAGTTTCGGGTCGGTAGGACTATCGTCCACAGATACGCAGTATTTT
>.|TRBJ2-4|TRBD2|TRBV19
CASSRASGGAVKNIQYF
TGTGCCAGTAGTAGGGCTAGCGGGGGGGCCGTCAAAAACATTCAGTACTTC
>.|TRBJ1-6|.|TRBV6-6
CASSYGQTNSPLHF
TGTGCCAGCAGTTACGGACAGACCAATTCACCCCTCCACTTT
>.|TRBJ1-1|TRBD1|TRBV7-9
CASSSWTGEGTEAFF
TGTGCCAGCAGCTCGTGGACAGGGGAAGGGACTGAAGCTTTCTTT
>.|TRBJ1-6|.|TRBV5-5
CASSFGGLGSSYNSPLHF
TGTGCCAGCAGCTTCGGGGGGCTAGGGAGCTCCTATAATTCACCCCTCCACTTT
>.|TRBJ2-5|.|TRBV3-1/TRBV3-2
CASSQGVGGGSQETQYF
TGTGCCAGCAGCCAAGGGGTAGGCGGGGGCTCACAAGAGACCCAGTACTTC
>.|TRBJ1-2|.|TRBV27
CASAAGRGYGYTF
TGTGCCAGCGCAGCAGGACGGGGCTATGGCTACACCTTC
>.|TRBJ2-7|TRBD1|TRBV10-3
CAISEGTGGFYEQYF
TGTGCCATCAGTGAAGGGACAGGGGGCTTCTACGAGCAGTACTTC
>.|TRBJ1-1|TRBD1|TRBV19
CASRGVGDRDGRTEAFF
TGTGCCAGTAGAGGCGTGGGTGACAGGGACGGTCGCACTGAAGCTTTCTTT
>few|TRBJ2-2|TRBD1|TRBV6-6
CAIRPGGATGELFF
TGTGCCATTCGACCAGGGGGCGCGACCGGGGAGCTGTTTTTT
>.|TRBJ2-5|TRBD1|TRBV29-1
CSVEQDRAQETQYF
TGCAGCGTTGAGCAGGACAGGGCCCAAGAGACCCAGTACTTC
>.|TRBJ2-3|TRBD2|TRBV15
CATSRRDYPDTQYF
TGTGCCACCAGCAGAAGGGACTACCCAGATACGCAGTATTTT
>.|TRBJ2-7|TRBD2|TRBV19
CASSTRLAAYEQYF
TGTGCCAGTAGTACCAGACTAGCGGCCTACGAGCAGTACTTC
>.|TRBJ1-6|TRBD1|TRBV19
CASTSGTGLNGNSPLHF
TGTGCCAGCACTTCCGGGACAGGGTTGAATGGGAATTCACCCCTCCACTTT
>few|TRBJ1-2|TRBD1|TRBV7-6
CASSLGQPGTGGGYTF
TGTGCCAGCAGCTTAGGGCAGCCCGGGACAGGGGGTGGCTACACCTTC
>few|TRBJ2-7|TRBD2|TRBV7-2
CASSTGSSGGYEQYF
TGTGCCAGCAGCACGGGGTCTAGCGGGGGGTACGAGCAGTACTTC
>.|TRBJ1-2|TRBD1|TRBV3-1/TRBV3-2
CASSQGPGQGYGYTF
TGTGCCAGCAGCCAAGGTCCGGGACAGGGGTATGGCTACACCTTC
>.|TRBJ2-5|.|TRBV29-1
CSVVLGWVGEETQYF
TGCAGCGTTGTTTTGGGGTGGGTCGGGGAAGAGACCCAGTACTTC
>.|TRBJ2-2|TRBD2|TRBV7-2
CASSIQRGSTGELFF
TGTGCCAGCAGCATTCAGCGGGGGTCAACCGGGGAGCTGTTTTTT
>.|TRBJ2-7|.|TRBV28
CASRSAPYEQYF
TGTGCCAGCAGGAGTGCTCCCTACGAGCAGTACTTC
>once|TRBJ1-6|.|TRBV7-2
CASSPGYSYNSPLHF
TGTGCCAGCAGCCCCGGTTATTCCTATAATTCACCCCTCCACTTT
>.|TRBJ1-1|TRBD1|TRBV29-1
CSGGQGFSTEAFF
TGCAGCGGTGGACAGGGGTTTTCAACTGAAGCTTTCTTT
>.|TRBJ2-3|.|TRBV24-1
CATSRGAGSTDTQYF
TGTGCCACTTCTCGCGGGGCCGGTTCCACAGATACGCAGTATTTT
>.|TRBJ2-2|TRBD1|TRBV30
CAWRQGPSSTGELFF
TGTGCCTGGAGACAGGGGCCCTCATCCACCGGGGAGCTGTTTTTT
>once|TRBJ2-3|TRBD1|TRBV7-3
CASSSGDRVGTDTQYF
TGTGCCAGCAGCTCGGGGGACAGGGTGGGCACAGATACGCAGTATTTT
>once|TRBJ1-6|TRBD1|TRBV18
CASSPFPGGSSYNSPLHF
TGTGCCAGCTCACCATTCCCAGGGGGGAGCTCCTATAATTCACCCCTCCACTTT
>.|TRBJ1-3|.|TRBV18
CASSSIQAVLSGNTIYF
TGTGCCAGCTCATCTATACAGGCGGTCCTCTCTGGAAACACCATATATTTT